The rows below give T cell receptor beta chains drawn from one sample of a study of blood T cells in healthy people across ages. Via MiXCR, TCRdb re-called the 5' RACE reads, giving one row per CDR3 protein. The sample records about 1.5 million distinct CDR3 sequences, 40% to 45% being singletons. Sequencing input: blood. The receptor source for this set is a woman younger than 30 in good health. The CDR3 runs from the conserved cysteine through the conserved F or W. D genes are given only for firm matches. Not every row has a clone size; where given, it reads once, few, many or a size class.

d_gene	j_gene	v_gene	abundance	CDR3nt	CDR3aa
NA	TRBJ2-1	TRBV29-1	few	TGCAGCGTTGGTGGCAGCCAGGGATACAATGAGCAGTTCTTC	CSVGGSQGYNEQFF
NA	TRBJ2-3	TRBV9	NA	TGTGCCAGCAGCGTAGCGGACACTGGCACAGATACGCAGTATTTT	CASSVADTGTDTQYF
NA	TRBJ2-7	TRBV9	few	TGTGCCAGCAGCGCGACGCAAGGTAACTCCTACGAGCAGTACTTC	CASSATQGNSYEQYF
TRBD2	TRBJ2-3	TRBV2	NA	TGTGCCAGAGCGGGGACTAGCGCAGATACGCAGTATTTT	CARAGTSADTQYF
NA	TRBJ1-2	TRBV10-3	NA	TGTGCCATCAGTGAAGGGCAGGCCTATGGCTACACCTTC	CAISEGQAYGYTF
NA	TRBJ2-7	TRBV4-2	few	TGTGCCAGCAGCCCGGACCTTACCCCCGACGAGCAGTACTTC	CASSPDLTPDEQYF
NA	TRBJ2-5	TRBV6-5	many	TGTGCCAGCAGTCGTAAGGTGATGAAACCTGGGGAGACCCAGTACTTC	CASSRKVMKPGETQYF
NA	TRBJ2-1	TRBV4-3	few	TGCGCCAGCAGCGATTACGGGAGTGGACACAATGAGCAGTTCTTC	CASSDYGSGHNEQFF
NA	TRBJ1-4	TRBV12-3/TRBV12-4	NA	TGTGCCAGCAGTTTAGTGCGGGAGTTGTTTTTT	CASSLVRELFF
NA	TRBJ2-3	TRBV7-2	NA	TGTGCCAGCAGCTTTCCCGCGGAAGATACGCAGTATTTT	CASSFPAEDTQYF
NA	TRBJ1-4	TRBV20-1	NA	TGCAGTGCTAACGGGGTTCCTAATGAAAAACTGTTTTTT	CSANGVPNEKLFF
NA	TRBJ1-2	TRBV6-5	NA	TGTGCCAGCACCCAGGGGACGTTTGGAGGCTACACCTTC	CASTQGTFGGYTF
NA	TRBJ2-1	TRBV5-1	NA	TGCGCCAGCAGCCCGACCTCACGGGACGGTGAGCAGTTCTTC	CASSPTSRDGEQFF
NA	TRBJ1-5	TRBV4-1	NA	TGCGCCAGCAGCCTTGGCCAGTCCGGGAGCAATCAGCCCCAGCATTTT	CASSLGQSGSNQPQHF
NA	TRBJ2-7	TRBV4-3	many	TGCGCCAGCAGCCAAGAAAGTGGGGCTTCCTACGAGCAGTACTTC	CASSQESGASYEQYF
NA	TRBJ2-1	TRBV4-2	NA	TGTGCCAGCAGCCAACCTGGGGGACTCTACAATGAGCAGTTCTTC	CASSQPGGLYNEQFF
NA	TRBJ2-3	TRBV20-1	NA	TGCAGTGCTAGATATCCCGGCACAGATACGCAGTATTTT	CSARYPGTDTQYF
TRBD2	TRBJ2-1	TRBV7-9	once	TGTGCCAGCAGCCACCCCGCGGGAGGGTCCTACAATGAGCAGTTCTTC	CASSHPAGGSYNEQFF
NA	TRBJ1-2	TRBV14	NA	TGTGCCAGCAGCCGTACAGGGTTCGAAGCGGGCTACACCTTC	CASSRTGFEAGYTF
NA	TRBJ2-7	TRBV12-3/TRBV12-4	NA	TGTGCCAGCAGTTTAGTGGCAGCGACCTACGAGCAGTACTTC	CASSLVAATYEQYF
TRBD2	TRBJ2-1	TRBV3-1	NA	TGTGCCAGCAGCCAAGATTGGGGACTAGCCTTTTCCTACAATGAGCAGTTCTTC	CASSQDWGLAFSYNEQFF
NA	TRBJ1-5	TRBV20-1	few	TGCAGTGCTGACAGGTTCAATCAGCCCCAGCATTTT	CSADRFNQPQHF
TRBD2	TRBJ2-1	TRBV6-6	NA	TGTGCCAGCAGCCAGGGAAGCGGGAGAGGGTACAATGAGCAGTTCTTC	CASSQGSGRGYNEQFF
TRBD2	TRBJ2-7	TRBV27	NA	TGTGCCAGCCGGGGGGGGCGCCTTGGAAACGAGCAGTACTTC	CASRGGRLGNEQYF
NA	TRBJ1-2	TRBV20-1	once	TGCAGTGCTAGCAGGAGTGATTCGGGCTACACCTTC	CSASRSDSGYTF
NA	TRBJ2-7	TRBV7-8	few	TGTGCCAGCAGCTTAGGGAGATACCTGGATGAGCAGTACTTC	CASSLGRYLDEQYF
NA	TRBJ1-5	TRBV20-1	few	TGCAGTGCTAGAGTCGGTACGGCAACTAGCAATCAGCCCCAGCATTTT	CSARVGTATSNQPQHF
NA	TRBJ2-1	TRBV7-9	once	TGTGCCAGCAGCTTGGACACGATATGGGGGCAGTTCTTC	CASSLDTIWGQFF
NA	TRBJ2-7	TRBV27	NA	TGTGCCAGCGGGGGAGGACAATCCTACAATGAGCAGTACTTC	CASGGGQSYNEQYF
TRBD1	TRBJ2-7	TRBV7-2	once	TGTGCCAGCAGCCCACAAACCGGGACAGCATACGAGCAGTACTTC	CASSPQTGTAYEQYF
TRBD2	TRBJ2-1	TRBV9	NA	TGTGCCAGCAGCGTATCCCTCGCTAGCGGGAGATACGAGCAGTTCTTC	CASSVSLASGRYEQFF
NA	TRBJ2-7	TRBV4-3	few	TGCGCCAGCAGCCAAGATCCGGGCTCCTACAATGAGCAGTACTTC	CASSQDPGSYNEQYF
NA	TRBJ1-6	TRBV9	few	TGTGCCAGCAGCCCGGGCTATAATTCACCCCTCCACTTT	CASSPGYNSPLHF
NA	TRBJ2-7	TRBV28	few	TGTGCCAGCAGTTACCACCCCAGTCTCTACGAGCAGTACTTC	CASSYHPSLYEQYF
TRBD2	TRBJ2-5	TRBV6-2/TRBV6-3	NA	TGTGCCAGCAGCCGACTAGCGGCCAATGAGCAGTACTTC	CASSRLAANEQYF
NA	TRBJ2-1	TRBV7-2	few	TGTGCCAGCAGCTTAGAATCACCGATTTTCTCCTACAATGAGCAGTTCTTC	CASSLESPIFSYNEQFF
TRBD2	TRBJ2-1	TRBV12-3/TRBV12-4	few	TGTGCCAGCAGGGCAGGTATGGGACTAGCGGGATCCCTCTACAATCTTGAGCAGTTCTTC	CASRAGMGLAGSLYNLEQFF
TRBD1	TRBJ1-2	TRBV10-3	NA	TGTGCCATCAGCACTCTACAGGGGTCAGGGGATGGCTACACCTTC	CAISTLQGSGDGYTF
NA	TRBJ2-7	TRBV15	NA	TGTGCCACCAGCAGAGGGGCACTGAAGGGCGAGCAGTACTTC	CATSRGALKGEQYF